These 24 T cell receptor beta chains originate from one sample sequenced in a study of tumor and adjacent non-tumor tissue in lung cancer. A modified ARM-PCR protocol with three rounds of nested PCR amplified TCRbeta. TCRdb reprocessed the multiplex PCR reads with MiXCR, giving one entry per CDR3 protein. Among approximately 130,000 distinct CDR3 sequences listed, approximately 71% were seen once. This sample's RNA came from whole unsorted tissue. The sample consisted of lung tumor tissue. These receptors came from a man aged 25 to 45 with non-small cell lung cancer.

Regarding this clonotype: A much larger clonotype is one base distant, so this may be a read error. CDR3 DNA: TGTGCCATCAGTGAGGGGGATTTCATCTATGGCTACACCTTC. Translation gives CAISEGDFIYGYTF. This sequence joins TRBV10-3 and TRBJ1-2; D not certain. This CDR3 has 14 residues. V lost 2 bases and J 4 bases, leaving 11 bases between the germline ends. The germline CDR1 and CDR2 sequences are ENHRY and SYGVKD.

At least ten counts were recorded for this clonotype. This sequence joins TRBV20-1 and TRBJ2-3, with TRBD2 identical over 9 bases. Trimming cost V 5 bases and J 4 bases; bases outside gene matches: 7. The CDR3 has 14 amino acids. Germline V gives CDR1 DFQATT, CDR2 SNEGSKA (reference sequence). CDR3 coding DNA: TGCAGTGCTCCGAAGCGGGAGGAATCAGATACGCAGTATTTT. Translation gives CSAPKREESDTQYF.

On this clonotype itself: A read error is possible here, since a much larger clone lies one base away. The chain is built from TRBV20-1 and TRBJ2-1; 11 positions match TRBD1. J was trimmed by 7 bases and V by 5 bases; bases with no gene match: 7. In germline, CDR1 is DFQATT, CDR2 SNEGSKA (reference sequence). This CDR3 is built from 14 residues. The CDR3 reads CSAVSGTGGNEQFF. Here the CDR3 DNA reads TGCAGTGCTGTTTCCGGGACAGGGGGGAATGAGCAGTTCTTC.

As for this clonotype: A junction end diverges from the germline sequence, so it may reflect a read error. CDR3 in amino acids: CASSLPGQGYDQYF. For the CDR3, the DNA is TGTGCCAGCAGCTTACCGGGACAGGGTTACGACCAGTACTTC. The rearrangement links TRBV11-2 to TRBJ2-7; TRBD1 agrees at 9 bases. The germline gives CDR1 SGHAT, CDR2 FQNNGV. The CDR3 is 14 residues long.

With respect to this clonotype: Possible read error: a much larger clone is one base away. The V gene is TRBV12-5, the J gene TRBJ2-3, with D perhaps TRBD2 (5 bases). Looked up from germline, CDR1 is LGHNT and CDR2 is FRNRAP. CDR3 length: 16 amino acids. The V and J ends lost 1 base and 1 base respectively, with 12 bases between them. Here the CDR3 DNA reads TGTGCTAGTGGTTTGGGCCTCGGGGATGGCACAGATACGCAGTATTTT. As protein: CASGLGLGDGTDTQYF.

As for this clonotype: At one end, the junction sequence differs from germline, possibly due to a read error. The CDR3 region is CASTQDRDEEETQYF. The CDR3 DNA is TGTGCCAGCACCCAAGATCGGGATGAGGAAGAGACCCAGTACTTC. The chain joins TRBV4-1 to TRBJ2-5; TRBD2 is a possible D gene (5 bases). The length of the CDR3 is 15 residues. Per the germline V gene, CDR1 is MGHRA and CDR2 is YSYEKL.

In this sample, this clonotype turned up a few times. A read error is possible here, since a much larger clone lies one base away. In this CDR3 the conserved last residue, phenylalanine or tryptophan, is missing, so a read error is likely. The chain uses TRBV29-1 and TRBJ1-2, with D possibly TRBD1 on 5 matching bases. The CDR3 is 13 amino acids. The V gene lost 4 bases and the J gene lost 3 bases, with 12 bases spanning the gap. The germline V gene has CDR1 SQVTM and CDR2 ANQGSEA. The CDR3 sequence: CSVAGRRYYGYTI. CDR3 in DNA: TGCAGCGTTGCGGGGCGAAGGTACTATGGCTACACCATC.

This chain connects TRBV29-1 to TRBJ2-7, with D perhaps assigned TRBD1 or TRBD2 (5 bases each). Looked up from germline, CDR1 is SQVTM and CDR2 is ANQGSEA. With 4 bases removed from V and 3 bases from J, the gap between germline ends came to 13 bases. The CDR3 extends over 13 amino acids. The CDR3 here is CSVVGRDLYEQYF. The CDR3 bases are TGCAGCGTTGTAGGCAGGGACCTCTACGAGCAGTACTTC.

Of note for this clonotype: One junction end disagrees with the germline gene, perhaps due to a read error. V usage is TRBV12-3 or TRBV12-4 and J usage is TRBJ2-2; 10 bases fit TRBD2. CDR3 length: 16 amino acids. CDR3 amino acids: CASSFGTSAGTGELFF. The CDR3 coding sequence is TGTGCCAGCAGTTTCGGGACTAGCGCGGGCACCGGGGAACTGTTTTTT.

A note on this clonotype: Being one base from a much bigger clone, this may be a read error. As the CDR3 is not closed by the conserved phenylalanine or tryptophan, this likely results from a read error. The chain couples TRBV6-5 to TRBJ1-6, with D possibly being TRBD1 (5 bases). V was pared by 2 bases and J by 9 bases, with 14 bases between. The CDR3 has 15 residues. Germline V lookup: CDR1 MNHEY, CDR2 SVGAGI. CDR3 residues: CASSYRRGGGSPLHS. The CDR3 DNA reads as TGTGCCAGCAGTTACCGACGGGGGGGTGGTTCACCCCTCCACTCT.

Note on this clonotype: Just one base apart from a much larger clone, this may be a read error. The rearrangement links TRBV6-2 or TRBV6-3 to TRBJ1-1; possibly TRBD1 for D (5 bases). The CDR3 spans 13 residues. Germline loops: CDR1 MNHEY, CDR2 SVGEGT. Trimming took off 8 bases at V and 1 base at J, with 11 bases between the two ends. CDR3 coding DNA: TGTGCCAGCTTAGAGAGGGGGAACACTGAAGCTTTCTTT. Amino acids: CASLERGNTEAFF.

The J gene is TRBJ2-1, the V gene TRBV11-3, with a possible D match to TRBD2 (6 bases). The CDR3 runs 13 residues. Trimming shortened V by 10 bases and J by 15 bases, and 25 bases separated the two germline ends. CDR1 SGHNT and CDR2 YENEEA come from the germline V gene. The CDR3 DNA reads TGTGCCAACAGTAGCGGACCGATCTCAAGGCCGTTCTTC. It is translated as CANSSGPISRPFF.

This clonotype was seen a single time. A read error may be the cause here, since a much bigger clone is one base away. J is TRBJ2-1 and V is TRBV6-2 or TRBV6-3, with D possibly being TRBD2 (6 bases). In germline, CDR1 is MNHEY, CDR2 SVGEGT. The V end lost 3 bases, the J end lost 4 bases, and 10 bases lay between the germline ends. The CDR3 length is 14 residues. The CDR3 reads CASSYNGGYNEQFF. Here the CDR3 DNA reads TGTGCCAGCAGTTATAACGGGGGTTACAATGAGCAGTTCTTC.

In regard to this clonotype: Germline is not matched at one junction end, which may reflect a read error. The CDR3 coding sequence is TGCAGTGCTAGAGTAGGGACAGGGGGCGCGAATTCACACCTCCACTTT. This encodes CSARVGTGGANSHLHF. This sequence joins TRBV20-1 and TRBJ1-6, with 12 bases aligning to TRBD1. CDR3 length equals 16 residues. CDR1 and CDR2 (germline): DFQATT, SNEGSKA (reference sequence).

Comment on this clonotype: A read error may be the cause here, since a much bigger clone is one base away. The rearrangement joins TRBV24-1 to TRBJ1-2, with TRBD1 as a possible D gene (6 bases). Germline V gene data show CDR1 as KGHDR and CDR2 as SFDVKD. This CDR3 contains 13 residues. As DNA, the CDR3 is TGTGCCACCAGGGACAGCGAAAACTATAGCTACACCTTC. Protein: CATRDSENYSYTF.

The rearrangement joins TRBV20-1 to TRBJ2-7; 13 bases are a match to TRBD2. The CDR3 has 13 amino acids. Germline V gene lookup returns CDR1 DFQATT and CDR2 SNEGSKA (reference sequence). The CDR3 region has the DNA TGCAATGTTTGGACTAGCGGGAGTTACGAGCAGTACTTC. Its translation is CNVWTSGSYEQYF.

Worth noting for this clonotype: A much larger clone differs by one base, so this may be a read error. The chain uses TRBV6-1 and TRBJ1-2, with D possibly TRBD1 on 5 matching bases. Germline-derived CDR1 and CDR2 are MNHNS and SASEGT. The CDR3 length is 11 residues. This CDR3 is CASRRDYGYAF. CDR3 bases: TGTGCCAGCAGGCGGGACTATGGCTACGCCTTC.

For this clonotype: A much more abundant neighbour one base away suggests this may be a read error. J is TRBJ2-7 and V is TRBV5-6; TRBD1 aligns across 7 bases. The CDR3 has 14 amino acids. Germline V gene sequence: CDR1 SGHDT, CDR2 YYEEEE. V lost 4 bases, J lost 2 bases, and 6 bases stayed unmatched. The CDR3 reads CASSKGQLPYEQYF. Here the CDR3 DNA reads TGTGCCAGCAGCAAGGGACAGCTCCCCTACGAGCAGTACTTC.

On this clonotype: Relative to the germline gene, one junction end is altered; a read error may explain this. This chain uses TRBV6-5 with TRBJ2-3, with D hard to call. The CDR3 spans 12 residues. The germline V gene encodes CDR1 MNHEY and CDR2 SVGAGI. DNA for the CDR3: TGTGCCAGCAGTTACTCGTTGGATATGCAGTATTTT. Protein product: CASSYSLDMQYF.

The chain has TRBV10-3 and TRBJ1-5; a weak D match, TRBD1 (6 bases). The DNA end favors TRBJ2-3, so the J call may be wrong. The CDR3 sequence is 16 residues long. Germline assignment: CDR1 ENHRY and CDR2 SYGVKD. In DNA, the CDR3 is TGTGCCATCAGTGAACGGCCCCCAGGGGATCAGGGAGCCCAGTATTTT. This gives the protein CAISERPPGDQGAQYF.

The rearrangement joins TRBV29-1 to TRBJ2-3; TRBD2 matches at 9 bases. The CDR3 totals 15 residues. Germline loops: CDR1 SQVTM, CDR2 ANQGSEA. Trimming took 7 bases from V and 1 from J; bases not matched to a gene: 9. The CDR3 spells CSAPKREVGTDTQYF. For the CDR3, the DNA is TGCAGCGCCCCGAAGCGGGAGGTGGGCACAGATACGCAGTATTTT.

On this clonotype: Possible read error: a much larger clone is one base away. V usage is TRBV4-1 and J usage is TRBJ2-7; 11 nucleotides agree with TRBD2. Germline CDR1 is MGHRA and CDR2 is YSYEKL. The CDR3 consists of 15 residues. The CDR3 DNA sequence: TGCGCCAGCAGCCATAGCGGGAGGGTAAACTACGAGCAGCACTTC. It yields the protein CASSHSGRVNYEQHF.

On this clonotype itself: A much larger clone differs by one base, so this may be a read error. Without the conserved terminal phenylalanine or tryptophan, this CDR3 likely stems from a read error. This chain joins TRBV5-6 and TRBJ2-2; perhaps D is TRBD1 or TRBD2 (5 bases each). V was shortened by 2 bases and J by 2 bases, with 13 bases between the two germline ends. From germline, CDR1 is SGHDT and CDR2 YYEEEE. The CDR3 covers 16 residues. In DNA, the CDR3 is TGTGCCAGCAGCTTCCCCGGGGCCATTAACACCGGGGAGCTGTTTCTT. Protein sequence: CASSFPGAINTGELFL.

As regards this clonotype: A much larger clone sits a single nucleotide away, making a read error possible. The V and J genes are TRBV5-4 and TRBJ2-5, with a tentative D call TRBD2 (5 bases). The CDR3 length is 15 residues. Trimming left V 1 base short and J 4 bases short, with 14 bases between. The germline gives CDR1 SGHNT, CDR2 YYREEE (reference sequence). The CDR3 coding sequence is TGTGCCAGCAGCTTGAATCGAGGGCTTAGAGAGACCCAGTACTTC. Protein sequence: CASSLNRGLRETQYF.